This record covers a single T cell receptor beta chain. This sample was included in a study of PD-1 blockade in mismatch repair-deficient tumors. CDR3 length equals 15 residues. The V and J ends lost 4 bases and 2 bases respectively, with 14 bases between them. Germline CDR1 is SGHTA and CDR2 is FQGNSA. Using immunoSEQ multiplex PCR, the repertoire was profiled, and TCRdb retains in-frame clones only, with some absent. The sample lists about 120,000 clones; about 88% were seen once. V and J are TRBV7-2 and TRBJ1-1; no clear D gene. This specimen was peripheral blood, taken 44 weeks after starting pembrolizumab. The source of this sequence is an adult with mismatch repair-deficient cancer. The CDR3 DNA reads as TGTGCCAGCAGCTCCGGACTAGGGAGAAACACTGAAGCTTTCTTT. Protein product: CASSSGLGRNTEAFF.